Listed here are 25 T cell receptor beta chains from one sample, sequenced in a study of regulatory T cells in long-lasting Graves disease. Researchers made TCR beta libraries by using iRepertoire HTBI primers and running Arm-PCR on CDR3 regions. TCRdb reprocessed the multiplex PCR reads with MiXCR, giving one entry per CDR3 protein. The sample shows over 450,000 distinct CDR3 sequences, about 12% of them seen only once. This sample's time point: newly diagnosed GD, antithyroid drugs for less than 3 months. The TCR library used RNA extracted from PBMCs. These data were also filed under a second study, of T cells in Graves' hyperthyroidism and ophthalmopathy.

This specimen consisted of peripheral blood mononuclear cells (PBMCs), obtained at new diagnosis, from a patient treated with antithyroid drugs. The receptors shown here come from a woman aged 25-40 years with Graves disease.

This clonotype was detected a few times. The rearrangement joins TRBV5-1 to TRBJ2-1, with TRBD1 matching over 10 bases. Germline CDR1 SGHRS, CDR2 YFSETQ. V gave up 1 base and J gave up 9 bases; unmatched junction bases: 10. The CDR3 loop spans 16 amino acids. In DNA, the CDR3 is TGCGCCAGCAGCTTGTTCGGGACAGGGGCAGAGGGTGAGCAGTTCTTC. Amino acid sequence: CASSLFGTGAEGEQFF.

The V and J genes are TRBV7-9 and TRBJ2-3; D gene ambiguous. The CDR3 runs to 16 residues. Trimming stripped 4 bases from V and 2 bases from J, with 16 bases between. CDR1 and CDR2 (germline): SEHNR, FQNEAQ (reference sequence). The CDR3 here is CASSSLLDGPTDTQYF. In DNA form, the CDR3 reads TGTGCCAGCAGCTCACTTTTGGACGGCCCCACAGATACGCAGTATTTT.

The gene calls are TRBV12-3 or TRBV12-4 and TRBJ2-5, with D hard to call. The CDR3 length is 14 residues. Trimming left V 1 base short and J 2 bases short, with 8 bases between. CDR3 sequence: CASSLGAMQETQYF. CDR3 nucleotides: TGTGCCAGCAGTTTAGGGGCTATGCAAGAGACCCAGTACTTC.

The chain couples TRBV15 to TRBJ1-6; no definite D call. Trimming stripped 0 bases from V and 10 bases from J, with 13 bases between. Germline V lookup: CDR1 LNHNV, CDR2 YYDKDF (reference sequence). This CDR3 has 15 amino acids. The CDR3 sequence: CATSRDGQARSPLHF. CDR3 sequence (DNA): TGTGCCACCAGCAGAGATGGTCAAGCTCGGTCACCCCTCCACTTT.

The chain links TRBV7-6 to TRBJ1-6; 11 positions agree with TRBD1. From germline, CDR1 is SGHVS and CDR2 FNYEAQ. J lost 9 bases, V lost 1 base, and 2 bases had no gene match. This CDR3 contains 15 residues. The CDR3 sequence: CASSLEGQGVSPLHF. The CDR3 region has the DNA TGTGCCAGCAGCTTAGAGGGACAGGGGGTTTCACCCCTCCACTTT.

The chain links TRBV10-2 to TRBJ2-1, with 7 positions matching TRBD2. CDR1 WSHSY and CDR2 SAAADI come from the germline V gene. The J segment lost 7 bases and the V segment lost 6 bases, leaving 12 bases of the junction unmatched. This CDR3 has 15 amino acids. The CDR3 DNA sequence: TGCGCCAGCAGGGAAGCGGGATTCAGTGTGAATGAGCAGTTCTTC. Its translation: CASREAGFSVNEQFF.

This clonotype occurred many times. This chain joins TRBV18 and TRBJ1-4, with D possibly TRBD1 on 6 matching bases. Germline CDR1 and CDR2: KGHSH and LQKENI. The CDR3 consists of 14 residues. V lost 2 bases, J lost 7 bases, and 11 bases lay in between. The CDR3 spells CASSPAGTSEKLFF. The DNA for the CDR3 is TGTGCCAGCTCACCAGCCGGGACAAGTGAAAAACTGTTTTTT.

This clonotype was seen repeatedly, ten times or more. V is TRBV30 and J is TRBJ1-1, with unresolved D. CDR3 length: 13 amino acids. V was clipped by 0 bases and J by 0 bases, with 5 bases between them. Germline V lookup: CDR1 GTSNPN, CDR2 SVGIG (reference sequence). The CDR3 reads CAWSVSVNTEAFF. CDR3 sequence (DNA): TGTGCCTGGAGTGTATCCGTGAACACTGAAGCTTTCTTT.

This clonotype was recorded many times. The J gene is TRBJ2-3, the V gene TRBV6-2 or TRBV6-3, with D perhaps TRBD1 or TRBD2 (6 bases each). Trimming removed 2 bases at V and 0 bases at J, with 18 bases between. The germline V gene encodes CDR1 MNHEY and CDR2 SVGEGT. The CDR3 sequence is 18 residues long. The CDR3, as DNA: TGTGCCAGCAGTTACAAGGGGGTCCGGCGGGGTAGCACAGATACGCAGTATTTT. This codes for CASSYKGVRRGSTDTQYF.

Ten or more counts support this clonotype. The chain combines TRBV5-1 with TRBJ1-2; no definite D call. The CDR3 is made up of 16 amino acids. Germline lookup yields CDR1 SGHRS and CDR2 YFSETQ. The V gene lost 0 bases and the J gene lost 7 bases, with 19 bases spanning the gap. The CDR3 DNA sequence: TGCGCCAGCAGCTTGGGGTTTTGGACCACCGATTTTGGCTACACCTTC. Amino acids: CASSLGFWTTDFGYTF.

The chain uses TRBV5-1 and TRBJ2-1, with D unresolved. The CDR3 loop spans 15 amino acids. V was trimmed by 0 bases and J by 4 bases, leaving 11 bases between them. Looked up from germline, CDR1 is SGHRS and CDR2 is YFSETQ. The CDR3 DNA is TGCGCCAGCAGCTTGGGCCGGACCTATTACAATGAGCAGTTCTTC. This translates into CASSLGRTYYNEQFF.

This clonotype was recorded at least ten times. This chain links TRBV30 with TRBJ2-1; 15 positions agree with TRBD2. The CDR3 sequence is 18 residues long. Germline lookup yields CDR1 GTSNPN and CDR2 SVGIG (reference sequence). The CDR3 bases are TGTGCTCTGGGGGGCGGACTAGCGGGAGGGTTGATGGGCAATGAGCAGTTCTTC. It yields the protein CALGGGLAGGLMGNEQFF. The full variable domain, in which reference TRBV30 and TRBJ2-1 provide the parts outside the CDR3, is SQTIHQWPATLVQPVGSPLSLECTVEGTSNPNLYWYRQAAGRGLQLLFYSVGIGQISSEVPQNLSASRPQDRQFILSSKKLLLSDSGFYLCALGGGLAGGLMGNEQFFGPGTRLTVL.

This clonotype was detected ten times or more. The rearrangement joins TRBV18 to TRBJ1-5, with 10 bases identical to TRBD1. This CDR3 is 16 amino acids long. Trimming removed 1 base from V and 5 bases from J; junction bases left unmatched: 5. The germline V gene encodes CDR1 KGHSH and CDR2 LQKENI. Here the CDR3 reads CASSPRDRGAYQPQHF. The CDR3 DNA reads TGTGCCAGCTCACCACGGGACAGGGGTGCGTATCAGCCCCAGCATTTT.

At least ten counts were recorded for this clonotype. The chain uses TRBV28 and TRBJ2-1, with 9 bases aligning to TRBD2. This CDR3 contains 15 residues. Germline CDR1 and CDR2: MDHEN and SYDVKM. CDR3 DNA sequence: TGTGCAGGTAGCGGGAGAAGGTGGAACGACAATGAGCAGTTCTTC. This translates into CAGSGRRWNDNEQFF.

There are a few counts of this clonotype. In DNA form, the CDR3 reads TGTGCCAGCAGCTTTAACTGGGGTGCTTACAATGAGCAGTTCTTC. It codes for CASSFNWGAYNEQFF. V is TRBV7-2 and J is TRBJ2-1; D is ambiguous. Germline V gives CDR1 SGHTA, CDR2 FQGNSA. The CDR3 loop spans 15 amino acids. V was trimmed by 3 bases and J by 4 bases, leaving 13 bases between them.

This clonotype was seen repeatedly, ten times or more. The chain couples TRBV2 to TRBJ2-2, with TRBD2 matching 8 bases. Looked up from germline, CDR1 is SNHLY and CDR2 is FYNNEI. The CDR3 consists of 17 residues. With 8 bases clipped from V and 1 base from J, the junction kept 12 bases outside the gene matches. This CDR3 is CASGSGSGILNTGELFF. In DNA, the CDR3 is TGTGCCAGCGGAAGCGGGAGTGGGATCTTGAACACCGGGGAGCTGTTTTTT.

The chain links TRBV20-1 to TRBJ2-2; tentatively, D is TRBD2 (6 bases). V was shortened by 0 bases and J by 4 bases, with 15 bases between the two germline ends. This CDR3 has 16 residues. Germline V gene data show CDR1 as DFQATT and CDR2 as SNEGSKA (reference sequence). The CDR3 is CSARDYGSGLTGELFF. CDR3 coding DNA: TGCAGTGCTAGAGATTATGGTAGCGGCCTCACCGGGGAGCTGTTTTTT.

This clonotype was recorded a few times. J is TRBJ2-1 and V is TRBV29-1, with TRBD2 identical over 11 bases. V was pared by 2 bases and J by 7 bases, with 7 bases of the junction left unmatched. Germline V gene sequence: CDR1 SQVTM, CDR2 ANQGSEA. CDR3 length equals 15 residues. The CDR3 loop reads CSVERLAGTGNEQFF. DNA for the CDR3: TGCAGCGTTGAAAGACTAGCGGGAACAGGAAATGAGCAGTTCTTC.

In its sample, this clonotype was seen many times. V is TRBV7-3 and J is TRBJ2-7; a possible D gene is TRBD2 (6 bases). V was trimmed by 4 bases and J by 5 bases, leaving 15 bases between them. Germline assignment: CDR1 SGHTA and CDR2 FQGTGA. CDR3 length: 14 residues. DNA of the CDR3: TGTGCCAGCAGCTATAATGGAGGGGAGGACGAGCAGTACTTC. Translated, it gives CASSYNGGEDEQYF. Supplemented by reference TRBV7-3 and TRBJ2-7, the full variable domain reads GAGVSQTPSNKVTEKGKYVELRCDPISGHTALYWYRQSLGQGPEFLIYFQGTGAADDSGLPNDRFFAVRPEGSVSTLKIQRTERGDSAVYLCASSYNGGEDEQYFGPGTRLTVT.

This clonotype was detected many times. The chain joins TRBV30 to TRBJ1-1, with D maybe TRBD1 (6 bases). Germline CDR1 GTSNPN, CDR2 SVGIG (reference sequence). CDR3 length equals 11 residues. The V end was cut by 3 bases, the J end by 5 bases, with 7 bases between. The CDR3 DNA reads TGTGCCTGGAGAGGGGGGACTGAAGCTTTCTTT. Its protein is CAWRGGTEAFF.

The table lists this clonotype with a few counts. This chain joins TRBV7-2 and TRBJ2-2; 7 bases fit TRBD1. J was trimmed by 6 bases and V by 5 bases; bases with no gene match: 9. Germline V gene lookup returns CDR1 SGHTA and CDR2 FQGNSA. The CDR3 sequence is 15 residues long. The CDR3 loop reads CASSRQGFKAGELFF. The CDR3 nucleotides read TGTGCCAGCAGCCGACAGGGTTTTAAAGCCGGGGAGCTGTTTTTT.

Ten or more counts support this clonotype. The rearrangement links TRBV5-5 to TRBJ1-4; the D is unclear. CDR1 and CDR2 (germline): SGHKS, YYEKEE (reference sequence). The CDR3 loop spans 16 amino acids. Trimming stripped 2 bases from V and 8 bases from J, with 19 bases between. The CDR3 DNA reads as TGTGCCAGCAGCTTATCCCCCGGCACGGTGGGAGAAAAACTGTTTTTT. Its protein is CASSLSPGTVGEKLFF.

The chain couples TRBV6-2 or TRBV6-3 to TRBJ2-7; no definite D call. The germline V and J ends were trimmed by 5 bases and 1 base, with 15 bases remaining between them. CDR3 length equals 15 residues. Germline values: CDR1 MNHEY, CDR2 SVGEGT. The chain's CDR3 is CASSPLGEVSYEQYF. CDR3 sequence (DNA): TGTGCCAGCAGTCCCCTCGGAGAAGTTTCCTACGAGCAGTACTTC.

This chain connects TRBV7-2 to TRBJ2-5, with 8 bases matching TRBD2. Germline trimming cut 5 bases from V and 0 bases from J; bases unmatched to any gene: 11. The V gene's germline CDR1 is SGHTA and CDR2 FQGNSA. The CDR3 has 17 residues. For the CDR3, the DNA is TGTGCCAGCAGCCTGCAACGCGGGAGGCCGTACCAAGAGACCCAGTACTTC. Its translation is CASSLQRGRPYQETQYF. Drawing the rest from reference TRBV7-2 and TRBJ2-5, the complete variable domain is GAGVSQSPSNKVTEKGKDVELRCDPISGHTALYWYRQSLGQGLEFLIYFQGNSAPDKSGLPSDRFSAERTGGSVSTLTIQRTQQEDSAVYLCASSLQRGRPYQETQYFGPGTRLLVL.

This clonotype was seen repeatedly, ten times or more. The chain has TRBV27 and TRBJ2-1; D gene unclear. Trimming took off 2 bases at V and 2 bases at J, with 4 bases between the two ends. The CDR3 extends over 13 amino acids. Per the germline V gene, CDR1 is MNHEY and CDR2 is SMNVEV (reference sequence). CDR3 residues: CASSLRTYNEQFF. CDR3 sequence (DNA): TGTGCCAGCAGTTTAAGGACCTACAATGAGCAGTTCTTC.